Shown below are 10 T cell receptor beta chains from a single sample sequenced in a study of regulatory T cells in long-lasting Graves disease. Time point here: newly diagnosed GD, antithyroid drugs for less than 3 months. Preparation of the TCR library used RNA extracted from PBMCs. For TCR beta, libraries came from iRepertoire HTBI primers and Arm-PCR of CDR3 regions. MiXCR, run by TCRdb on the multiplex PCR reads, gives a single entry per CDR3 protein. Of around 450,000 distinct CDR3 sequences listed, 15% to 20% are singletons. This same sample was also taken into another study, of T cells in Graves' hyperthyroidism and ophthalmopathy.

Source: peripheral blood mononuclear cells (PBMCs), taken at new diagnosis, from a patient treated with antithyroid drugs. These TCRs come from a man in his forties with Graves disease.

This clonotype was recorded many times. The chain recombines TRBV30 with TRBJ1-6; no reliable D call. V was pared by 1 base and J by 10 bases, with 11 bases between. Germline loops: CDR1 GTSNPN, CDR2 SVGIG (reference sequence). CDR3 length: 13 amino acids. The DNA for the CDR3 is TGTGCCTGGAGTGCTTCAGTGGAATCACCCCTCCACTTT. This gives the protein CAWSASVESPLHF.

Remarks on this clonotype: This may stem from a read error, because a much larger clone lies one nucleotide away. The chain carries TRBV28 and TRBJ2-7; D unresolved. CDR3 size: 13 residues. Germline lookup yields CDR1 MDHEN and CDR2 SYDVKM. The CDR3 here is CANSLLKPGEQYF. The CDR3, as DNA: TGTGCCAACAGTTTACTCAAACCGGGCGAGCAGTACTTC.

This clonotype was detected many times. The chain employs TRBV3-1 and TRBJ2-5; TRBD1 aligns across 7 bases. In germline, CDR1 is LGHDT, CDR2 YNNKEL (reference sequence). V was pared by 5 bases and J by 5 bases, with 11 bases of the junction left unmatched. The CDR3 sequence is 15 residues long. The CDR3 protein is CASSSRQGFLETQYF. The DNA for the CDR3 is TGTGCCAGCAGCTCCCGACAGGGTTTCTTGGAGACCCAGTACTTC.

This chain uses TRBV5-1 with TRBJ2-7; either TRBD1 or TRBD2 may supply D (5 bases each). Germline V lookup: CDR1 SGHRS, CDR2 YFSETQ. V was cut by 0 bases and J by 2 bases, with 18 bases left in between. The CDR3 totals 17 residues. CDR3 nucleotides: TGCGCCAGCAGCTTGGATGCAATATCGGGGCGGACCTACGAGCAGTACTTC. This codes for CASSLDAISGRTYEQYF.

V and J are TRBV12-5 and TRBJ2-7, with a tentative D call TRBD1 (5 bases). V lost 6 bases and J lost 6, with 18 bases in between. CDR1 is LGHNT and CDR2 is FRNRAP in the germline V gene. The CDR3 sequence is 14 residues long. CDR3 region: CASGLQGYRSEQYF. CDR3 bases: TGTGCTAGTGGCCTTCAGGGTTATCGGTCCGAGCAGTACTTC.

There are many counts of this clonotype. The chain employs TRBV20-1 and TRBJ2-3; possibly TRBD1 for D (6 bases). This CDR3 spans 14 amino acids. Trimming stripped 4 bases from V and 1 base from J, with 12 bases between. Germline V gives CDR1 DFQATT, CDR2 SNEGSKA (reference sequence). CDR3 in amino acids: CSAKQQGGTDTQYF. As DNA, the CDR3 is TGCAGTGCTAAACAACAGGGCGGCACAGATACGCAGTATTTT.

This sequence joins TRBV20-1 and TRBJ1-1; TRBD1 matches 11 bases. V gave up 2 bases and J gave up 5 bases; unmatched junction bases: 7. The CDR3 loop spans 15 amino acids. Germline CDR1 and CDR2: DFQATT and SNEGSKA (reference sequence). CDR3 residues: CSARPWDRGTTEAFF. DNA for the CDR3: TGCAGTGCTAGACCTTGGGACAGGGGGACTACTGAAGCTTTCTTT.

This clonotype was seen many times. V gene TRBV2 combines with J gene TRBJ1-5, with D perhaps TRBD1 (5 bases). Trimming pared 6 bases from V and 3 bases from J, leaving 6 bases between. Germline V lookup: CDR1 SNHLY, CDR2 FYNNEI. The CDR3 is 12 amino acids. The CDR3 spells CASRGPNQPQHF. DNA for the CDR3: TGTGCCAGCAGGGGACCCAATCAGCCCCAGCATTTT.

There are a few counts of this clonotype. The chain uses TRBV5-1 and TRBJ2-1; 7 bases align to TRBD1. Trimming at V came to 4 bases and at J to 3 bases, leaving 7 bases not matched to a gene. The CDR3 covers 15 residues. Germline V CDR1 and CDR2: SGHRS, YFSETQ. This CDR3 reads CASSTGQASYNEQFF. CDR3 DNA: TGCGCCAGCAGCACAGGACAGGCAAGCTACAATGAGCAGTTCTTC.

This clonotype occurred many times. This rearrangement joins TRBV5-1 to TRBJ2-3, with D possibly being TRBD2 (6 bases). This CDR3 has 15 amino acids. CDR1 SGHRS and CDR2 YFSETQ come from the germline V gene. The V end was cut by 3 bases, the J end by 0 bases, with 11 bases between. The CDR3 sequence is CASSSRAGSTDTQYF. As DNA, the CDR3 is TGCGCCAGCAGCTCACGAGCGGGCAGCACAGATACGCAGTATTTT.